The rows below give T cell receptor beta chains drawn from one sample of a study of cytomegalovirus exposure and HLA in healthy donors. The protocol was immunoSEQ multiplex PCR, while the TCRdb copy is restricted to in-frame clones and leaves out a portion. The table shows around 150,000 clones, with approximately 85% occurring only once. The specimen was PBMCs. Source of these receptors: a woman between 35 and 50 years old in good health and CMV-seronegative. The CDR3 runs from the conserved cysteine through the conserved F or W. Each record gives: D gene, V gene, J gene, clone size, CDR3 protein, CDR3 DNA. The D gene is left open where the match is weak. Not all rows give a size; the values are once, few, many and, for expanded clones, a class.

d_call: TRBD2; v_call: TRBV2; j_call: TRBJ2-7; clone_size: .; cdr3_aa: CASSPGGLATTYGQYF; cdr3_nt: TGTGCCAGCAGTCCCGGGGGACTAGCGACCACCTACGGGCAGTACTTC
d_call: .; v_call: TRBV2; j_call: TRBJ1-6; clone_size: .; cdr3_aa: CASRSSYNSPLHF; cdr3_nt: TGTGCCAGCAGGAGCTCCTATAATTCACCCCTCCACTTT
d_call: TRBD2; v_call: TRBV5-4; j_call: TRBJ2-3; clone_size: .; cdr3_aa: CASSPGLAGYTDTQYF; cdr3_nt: TGTGCCAGCAGCCCTGGACTAGCGGGATATACAGATACGCAGTATTTT
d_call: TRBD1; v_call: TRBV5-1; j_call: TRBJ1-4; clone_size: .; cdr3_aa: CASSLTGGFQLFF; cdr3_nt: TGCGCCAGCAGCTTGACAGGGGGGTTTCAACTGTTTTTT
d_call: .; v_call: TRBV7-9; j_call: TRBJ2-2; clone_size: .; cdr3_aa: CASSSPDTSNTGELFF; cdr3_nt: TGTGCCAGCAGCTCCCCCGACACCTCGAACACCGGGGAGCTGTTTTTT
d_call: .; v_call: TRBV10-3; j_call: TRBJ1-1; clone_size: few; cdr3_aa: CAIRAVNTEAFF; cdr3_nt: TGTGCCATCAGGGCGGTGAACACTGAAGCTTTCTTT
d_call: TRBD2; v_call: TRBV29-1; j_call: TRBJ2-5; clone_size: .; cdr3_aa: CSIGGASGLQETQYF; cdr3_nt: TGCAGTATTGGCGGGGCTAGCGGGTTACAAGAGACCCAGTACTTC
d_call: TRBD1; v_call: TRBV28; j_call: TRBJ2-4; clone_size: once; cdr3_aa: CASGQGGNIQYF; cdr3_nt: TGTGCCAGCGGACAGGGAGGAAACATTCAGTACTTC
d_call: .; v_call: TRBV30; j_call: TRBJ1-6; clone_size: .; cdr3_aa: CAWSSTRDSSSYNSPLHF; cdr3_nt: TGTGCCTGGAGTTCGACTAGGGATTCTAGCTCCTATAATTCACCCCTCCACTTT
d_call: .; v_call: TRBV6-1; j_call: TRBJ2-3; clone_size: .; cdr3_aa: CASSEEVQRVDTQYF; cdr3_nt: TGTGCCAGCAGTGAAGAAGTGCAGCGGGTAGATACGCAGTATTTT
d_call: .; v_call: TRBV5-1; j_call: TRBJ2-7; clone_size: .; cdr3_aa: CASSSLPEPNEQYF; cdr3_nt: TGCGCCAGCAGCTCTCTGCCGGAGCCAAACGAGCAGTACTTC
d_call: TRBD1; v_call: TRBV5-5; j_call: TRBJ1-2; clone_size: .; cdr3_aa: CASRDKVRQGGPANYGYTF; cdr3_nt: TGTGCCAGCAGGGATAAGGTCCGACAGGGTGGTCCCGCTAACTATGGCTACACCTTC
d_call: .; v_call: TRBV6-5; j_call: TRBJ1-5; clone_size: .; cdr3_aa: CASSYRKGVQPQHF; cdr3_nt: TGTGCCAGCAGTTACAGGAAGGGGGTACAGCCCCAGCATTTT
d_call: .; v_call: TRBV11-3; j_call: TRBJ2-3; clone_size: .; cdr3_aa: CASSLRDATDTQYF; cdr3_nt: TGTGCCAGCAGCTTAAGAGATGCGACAGATACGCAGTATTTT
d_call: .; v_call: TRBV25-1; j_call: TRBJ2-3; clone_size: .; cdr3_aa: CASSEFLTDTQYF; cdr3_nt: TGTGCCAGCAGTGAATTCCTTACAGATACGCAGTATTTT
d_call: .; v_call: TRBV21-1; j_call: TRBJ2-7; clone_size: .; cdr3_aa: CASSKGGFYEQYF; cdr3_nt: TGTGCCAGCAGCAAAGGAGGGTTCTACGAGCAGTACTTC
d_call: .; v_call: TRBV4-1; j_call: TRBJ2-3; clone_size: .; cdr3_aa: CASSQVGGDTQYF; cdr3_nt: TGCGCCAGCAGCCAAGTGGGCGGGGATACGCAGTATTTT
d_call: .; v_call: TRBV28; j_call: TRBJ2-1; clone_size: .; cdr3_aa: CASSFRLSYNEQFF; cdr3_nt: TGTGCCAGCAGTTTCCGACTTTCCTACAATGAGCAGTTCTTC
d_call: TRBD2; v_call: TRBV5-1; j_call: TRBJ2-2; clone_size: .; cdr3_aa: CASSITSGVNAGELFF; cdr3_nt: TGCGCCAGCAGCATTACTAGCGGGGTTAACGCCGGGGAGCTGTTTTTT
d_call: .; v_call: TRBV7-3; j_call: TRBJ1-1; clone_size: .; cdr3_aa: CASSLGPSSEAFF; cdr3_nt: TGTGCCAGCAGCTTAGGGCCCTCAAGTGAAGCTTTCTTT
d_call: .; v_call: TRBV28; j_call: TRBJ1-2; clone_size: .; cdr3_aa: CASSTGIANYGYTF; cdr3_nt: TGTGCCAGCAGTACCGGTATAGCTAACTATGGCTACACCTTC
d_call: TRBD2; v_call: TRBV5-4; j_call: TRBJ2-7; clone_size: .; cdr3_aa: CASSSGLAGGPVEQYF; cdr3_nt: TGTGCCAGCAGCTCAGGACTAGCGGGAGGGCCCGTCGAGCAGTACTTC
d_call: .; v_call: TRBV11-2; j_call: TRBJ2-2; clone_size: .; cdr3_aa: CASSLPTSRDTGELFF; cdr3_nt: TGTGCCAGCAGCTTACCCACTAGCAGGGACACCGGGGAGCTGTTTTTT
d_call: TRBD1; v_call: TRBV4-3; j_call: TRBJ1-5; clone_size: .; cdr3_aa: CASSQPGGQGSRPQHF; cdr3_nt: TGCGCCAGCAGCCAACCAGGGGGACAGGGGTCACGGCCCCAGCATTTT
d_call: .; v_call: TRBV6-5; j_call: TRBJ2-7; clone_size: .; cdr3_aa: CASSYRPGGEQYF; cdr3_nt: TGTGCCAGCAGTTACAGACCCGGGGGCGAGCAGTACTTC
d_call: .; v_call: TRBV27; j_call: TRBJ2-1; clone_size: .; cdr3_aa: CASGRTWTDEQFF; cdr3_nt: TGTGCCAGCGGCCGGACTTGGACTGATGAGCAGTTCTTC
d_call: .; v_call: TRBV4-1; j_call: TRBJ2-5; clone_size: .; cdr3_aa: CASSHRTVQETQYF; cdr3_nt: TGCGCCAGCAGTCATCGGACAGTACAAGAGACCCAGTACTTC
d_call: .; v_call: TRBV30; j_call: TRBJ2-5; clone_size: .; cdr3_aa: CAWSMDIQETQYF; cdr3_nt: TGTGCCTGGAGTATGGACATCCAAGAGACCCAGTACTTC
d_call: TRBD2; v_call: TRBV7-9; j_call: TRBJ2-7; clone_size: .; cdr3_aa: CASSLGLVSEQYF; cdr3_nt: TGTGCCAGCAGCTTGGGACTAGTGAGCGAGCAGTACTTC
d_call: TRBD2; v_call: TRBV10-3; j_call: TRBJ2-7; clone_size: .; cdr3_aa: CAISVGTSGGSSYEQYF; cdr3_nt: TGTGCCATCAGTGTGGGGACTAGCGGGGGAAGCTCCTACGAGCAGTACTTC
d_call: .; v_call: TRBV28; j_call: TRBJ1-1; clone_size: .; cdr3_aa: CASSTYRNTEAFF; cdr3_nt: TGTGCCAGCAGTACCTACAGGAACACTGAAGCTTTCTTT
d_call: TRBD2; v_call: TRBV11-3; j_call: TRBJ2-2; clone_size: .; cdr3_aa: CASTKGLAGGGTGELFF; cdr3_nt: TGTGCCAGCACCAAGGGACTAGCGGGAGGTGGGACCGGGGAGCTGTTTTTT
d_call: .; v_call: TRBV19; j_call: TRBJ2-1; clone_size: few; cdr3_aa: CASSRTRDWDNEQFF; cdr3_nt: TGTGCCAGTAGTAGAACCCGGGACTGGGACAATGAGCAGTTCTTC
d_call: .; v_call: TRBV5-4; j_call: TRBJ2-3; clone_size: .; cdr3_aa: CASSLRLGGTDTQYF; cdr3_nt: TGTGCCAGCAGCTTGCGACTAGGTGGCACAGATACGCAGTATTTT
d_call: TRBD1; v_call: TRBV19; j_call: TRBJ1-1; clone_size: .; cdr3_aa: CASKGQGAPETEAFF; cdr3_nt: TGTGCCAGTAAGGGACAGGGGGCGCCTGAAACTGAAGCTTTCTTT
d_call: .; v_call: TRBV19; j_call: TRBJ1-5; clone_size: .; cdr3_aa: CASSIVPSEDQPQHF; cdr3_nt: TGTGCCAGTAGTATAGTCCCCTCAGAGGATCAGCCCCAGCATTTT
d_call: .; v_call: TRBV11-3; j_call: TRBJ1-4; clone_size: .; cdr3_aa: CASSLDFNEKLFF; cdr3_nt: TGTGCCAGCAGCTTAGACTTCAATGAAAAACTGTTTTTT
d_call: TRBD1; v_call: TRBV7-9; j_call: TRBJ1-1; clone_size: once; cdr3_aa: CASSLVGQDYTEAFF; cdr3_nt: TGTGCCAGCAGCCTTGTTGGACAGGACTACACTGAAGCTTTCTTT
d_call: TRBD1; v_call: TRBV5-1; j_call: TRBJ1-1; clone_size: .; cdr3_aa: CASSLGTHRGEAFF; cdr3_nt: TGCGCCAGCAGCTTGGGGACACACAGGGGGGAAGCTTTCTTT
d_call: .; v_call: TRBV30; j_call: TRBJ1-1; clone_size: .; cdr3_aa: CAWSQGGTEAFF; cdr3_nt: TGTGCCTGGAGTCAGGGTGGGACTGAAGCTTTCTTT
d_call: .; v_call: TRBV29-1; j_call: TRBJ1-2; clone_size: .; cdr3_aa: CSVAWGVGYGYTF; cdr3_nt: TGCAGCGTTGCGTGGGGCGTAGGCTATGGCTACACCTTC
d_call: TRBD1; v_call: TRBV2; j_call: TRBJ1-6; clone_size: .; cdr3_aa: CASSDGQGESPLHF; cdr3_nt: TGTGCCAGCAGTGACGGGCAGGGGGAATCACCCCTCCACTTT
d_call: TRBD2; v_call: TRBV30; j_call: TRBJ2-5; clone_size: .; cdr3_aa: CAWSVRGGWWETQYF; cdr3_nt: TGTGCCTGGAGTGTACGGGGGGGTTGGTGGGAGACCCAGTACTTC
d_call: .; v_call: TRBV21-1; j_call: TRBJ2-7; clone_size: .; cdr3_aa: CASTIEHGTGAPPQRYF; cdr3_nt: TGTGCCAGCACCATTGAACACGGCACAGGGGCACCACCGCAGCGGTACTTC
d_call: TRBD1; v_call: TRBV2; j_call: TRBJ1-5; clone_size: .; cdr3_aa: CASSPWTGEGQPQHF; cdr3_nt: TGTGCCAGCAGTCCGTGGACAGGGGAGGGTCAGCCCCAGCATTTT
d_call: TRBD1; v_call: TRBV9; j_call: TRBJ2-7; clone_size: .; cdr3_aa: CASSVEDRREQYF; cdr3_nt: TGTGCCAGCAGCGTAGAGGACAGGAGAGAGCAGTACTTC
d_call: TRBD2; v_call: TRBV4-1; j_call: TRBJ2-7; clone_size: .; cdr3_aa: CASSYYSSGALRGEQYF; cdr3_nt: TGCGCCAGCAGCTACTATTCTAGCGGGGCCCTCCGGGGCGAGCAGTACTTC
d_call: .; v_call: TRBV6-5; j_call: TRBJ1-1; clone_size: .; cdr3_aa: CASGYMNTEAFF; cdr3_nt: TGTGCCAGCGGTTATATGAACACTGAAGCTTTCTTT
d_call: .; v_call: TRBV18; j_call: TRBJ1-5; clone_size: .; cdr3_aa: CASSPGGSGQQPQHF; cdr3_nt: TGTGCCAGCTCACCGGGTGGGAGCGGGCAGCAGCCCCAGCATTTT
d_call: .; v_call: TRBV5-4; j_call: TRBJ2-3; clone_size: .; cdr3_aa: CASNIAGSDTQYF; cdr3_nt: TGTGCCAGCAACATCGCGGGGTCGGATACGCAGTATTTT
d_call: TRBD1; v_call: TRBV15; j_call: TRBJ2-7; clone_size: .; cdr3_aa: CATSGIPGQGFDEQYF; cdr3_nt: TGTGCCACCAGCGGAATACCGGGACAGGGGTTTGACGAGCAGTACTTC
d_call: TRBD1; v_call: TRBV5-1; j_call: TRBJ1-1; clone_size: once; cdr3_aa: CASSVQGMNTEAFF; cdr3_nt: TGCGCCAGCAGCGTACAGGGGATGAACACTGAAGCTTTCTTT
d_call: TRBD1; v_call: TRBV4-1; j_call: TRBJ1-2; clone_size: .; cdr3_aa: CASSQDDRGFYGYTF; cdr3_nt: TGCGCCAGCAGCCAAGATGACAGGGGGTTTTATGGCTACACCTTC
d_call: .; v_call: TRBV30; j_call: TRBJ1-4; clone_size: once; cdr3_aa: CAWTQQGRREKLFF; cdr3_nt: TGTGCCTGGACGCAACAGGGACGAAGGGAAAAACTGTTTTTT
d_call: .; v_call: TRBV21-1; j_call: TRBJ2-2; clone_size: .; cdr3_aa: CASSNRSGGPGELFF; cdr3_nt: TGTGCCAGCAGCAATCGCTCGGGAGGGCCCGGGGAGCTGTTTTTT
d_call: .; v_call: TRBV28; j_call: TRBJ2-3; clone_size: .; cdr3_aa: CASVIGGTTDTQYF; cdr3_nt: TGTGCCAGCGTTATCGGCGGTACCACAGATACGCAGTATTTT
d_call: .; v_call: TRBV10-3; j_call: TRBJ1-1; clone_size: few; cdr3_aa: CAISVNRASTEAFF; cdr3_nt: TGTGCCATCAGTGTTAACAGGGCAAGCACTGAAGCTTTCTTT
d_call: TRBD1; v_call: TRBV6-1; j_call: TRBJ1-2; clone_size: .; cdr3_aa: CASSETTGGGSGYTF; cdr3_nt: TGTGCCAGCAGTGAGACCACAGGGGGCGGGTCTGGCTACACCTTC
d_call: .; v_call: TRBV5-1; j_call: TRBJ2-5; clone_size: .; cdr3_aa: CASSWATGVQETQYF; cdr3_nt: TGCGCCAGCAGCTGGGCAACAGGCGTCCAAGAGACCCAGTACTTC